The present entry profiles one T cell receptor (beta chain) with its context. Its antigen is not yet known. Base qualities are not recorded, but no much larger clone differs from it by a single base. This record comes from a study of blood T cell repertoires in COVID-19 (dated by TCRdb to about 2020). With respect to the entire study: Samples covering the acute and convalescent phases of COVID-19 were provided by collaborators in the United States, Italy and Spain. The prospective study material was composed of cDNA or gDNA derived from T cells, B-cell-depleted T cells, or PBMCs. Deeply sampled blood TCRbeta repertoires from subjects exposed to, actively infected with, or recovered from COVID-19 were included in the dataset. A freely available public database, intended as a resource for researchers studying the immune response to SARS-CoV-2, is where the repertoires were released. The samples were drawn from the first 160 participants of the ongoing ImmuneRACE study and from over 950 subjects provided by 6 global collaborators. Nearly every sample came with metadata listing a de-identified subject ID, COVID-19 status, age in years and sex. Where HLA class I and class II types were available, the types were taken from metadata supplied by the sample provider, not from assay-based typing. Overall results and qualifications from the work: The quantity of clinical and demographic metadata differed by source and by participant and was supplied without curation.

According to the germline V gene, CDR1 reads MRHNA and CDR2 reads SNTAGT. V loses 2 bases of germline sequence and J loses 1 base, and the interval between the two ends is 10 bases. The CDR3 sequence holds 15 residues, the cysteine and phenylalanine included. The read is trimmed to its CDR3 DNA, 45 bases read in frame from base 1. TCRbeta CDR3 regions were amplified from genomic DNA by means of the immunoSEQ Assay, a bias-controlled multiplex PCR. The authors' analysis ran thus. The number of nucleated cells in each sample was estimated from the amplification of reference gene primers within the assay. To quantify the absolute abundance of each unique TCRbeta CDR3 rearrangement, sequence reads were collapsed and filtered. For each sample, productive Simpson clonality was calculated by taking the square root of Simpson's diversity index across productive rearrangements. The table comes from immuneACCESS by way of TCRdb, which keeps in-frame sequences with V and J called. Part of the clones is missing from these tables; in studies checked, under half for an unresolved V gene and the rest for unknown reasons. V and J calls and clone size are copied from that table; D and trimming were computed from the DNA. The sample yields tens of thousands of clones; roughly four fifths were counted once. The ten largest account for about 1.8% of the sample.

Collaborating institutions collected whole blood in K2EDTA tubes following their own protocols. For TCRbeta analysis, collaborators shipped samples as frozen whole blood, isolated PBMCs, or DNA extracted from either of those sample types. The sequenced material came from peripheral blood. This chain is built from TRBV6-4 and TRBJ2-3; no confident D gene assignment can be made. The TCR comes from a woman aged 55-69 years with acute or convalescent COVID-19. The CDR3 loop reads CASSDREGGTDTQYF. The DNA sequence is TGTGCCAGCAGTGACCGCGAAGGAGGCACAGATACGCAGTATTTT.